This TCR beta chain emerged from a study of Tregs in tolerant kidney transplant recipients. This CDR3 is built from 14 residues. V was clipped by 7 bases and J by 9 bases; unmatched bases: 5. Germline assignment: CDR1 KGHSH and CDR2 LQKENI. TCRdb's table, derived via immunoSEQ multiplex PCR, lists solely in-frame clones and lacks some. The table has 240,000 or so clones, roughly 84% seen once. The sequencing input was CD4+ T cells from blood. This chain uses TRBV18 with TRBJ2-1; 14 bases line up with TRBD2. This clonotype was obtained from a human donor in good health. This CDR3 is CASCRLAGGLEQFF. CDR3 nucleotides: TGTGCCAGCTGCAGACTAGCGGGAGGGCTTGAGCAGTTCTTC. Filled out from reference TRBV18 and TRBJ2-1, the complete variable domain reads NAGVMQNPRHLVRRRGQEARLRCSPMKGHSHVYWYRQLPEEGLKFMVYLQKENIIDESGMPKERFSAEFPKEGPSILRIQQVVRGDSAAYFCASCRLAGGLEQFFGPGTRLTVL.